Listed here are 3 T cell receptor beta chains from one sample, sequenced in a study of blood T cell repertoires in COVID-19 (TCRdb year 2020). Receptors were amplified or captured by the immunoSEQ multiplex PCR assay. TCRdb holds this immuneACCESS table with in-frame rearrangements only. Some clones are missing; in checked studies, unresolved V genes explain under half, and the rest has no known cause. This sample is represented by 150,000 to 200,000 clones; just under 90% of them were singletons. The biggest ten clones account for 3.7% of the sample. Sequenced: peripheral blood. The receptor set was obtained from a man aged 18-30 years with active or convalescent COVID-19.

This chain links TRBV29-1 with TRBJ1-2, with 11 nucleotides matching TRBD1. The CDR3 contains 12 residues. Trimming cost V 7 bases and J 9 bases; bases outside gene matches: 7. Germline V gene data show CDR1 as SQVTM and CDR2 as ANQGSEA. CDR3 bases: TGCAGCGGTGGACAGGGGGCATCGAGCTACACCTTC. It specifies CSGGQGASSYTF.

The rearrangement links TRBV12-3 or TRBV12-4 to TRBJ2-2; D ambiguous. This CDR3 has 12 residues. Trimming cost V 5 bases and J 5 bases, with 6 bases left between them. The CDR3 protein is CASSPGTGELFF. The DNA for the CDR3 is TGTGCCAGCAGTCCCGGTACCGGGGAGCTGTTTTTT.

V is TRBV10-3 and J is TRBJ1-1, with 8 nucleotides matching TRBD1. CDR3 length equals 16 residues. Losses at the gene ends were 7 bases for V and 1 base for J; bases not matched to a gene: 11. Germline V gene data show CDR1 as ENHRY and CDR2 as SYGVKD. As DNA, the CDR3 is TGTGCCATCAAGACAGGGGAAGTGCACGGGAACACTGAAGCTTTCTTT. Protein sequence: CAIKTGEVHGNTEAFF.